These 26 T cell receptor beta chains share one sample of origin, sequenced in a study of blood T cells in healthy people across ages. Then a second PCR, running about 6 to 11 cycles, was carried out with a sample-barcoded 5' primer and a J-beta primer mix. TCRdb reprocessed the 5' RACE reads with MiXCR, giving one entry per CDR3 protein. The table shows around 1,800,000 distinct CDR3 sequences, with more than 35% occurring only once. Source material: blood. The receptors come from a human donor in good health.

This clonotype appeared many times. J is TRBJ2-6 and V is TRBV9, with D perhaps TRBD1 (6 bases). Germline V gives CDR1 SGDLS, CDR2 YYNGEE. The ends were cut back, 4 bases at V and 1 base at J, with 18 bases in the middle. The CDR3 runs to 18 residues. The CDR3 region has the DNA TGTGCCAGCAGCCCGAGTTGGGGGCGAGTGTCTGGGGCCAACGTCCTGACTTTC. It specifies CASSPSWGRVSGANVLTF.

This clonotype was recorded a few times. The genes are TRBV11-1 and TRBJ1-2; maybe TRBD1 (5 bases). V shed 5 bases and J shed 0 bases, with 13 bases lying between them. This CDR3 spans 15 amino acids. Germline lookup yields CDR1 SGHAT and CDR2 FQDESV (reference sequence). Written as DNA, the CDR3 is TGTGCCAGCAGCACACCGACAGAAGCTAACTATGGCTACACCTTC. It codes for CASSTPTEANYGYTF.

The chain employs TRBV20-1 and TRBJ2-5; D not resolved. The V end was cut by 4 bases, the J end by 1 base, with 16 bases between. The CDR3 is made up of 15 amino acids. Germline lookup yields CDR1 DFQATT and CDR2 SNEGSKA (reference sequence). The CDR3 nucleotides read TGCAGTGCTAACAAGGTTTTTAGTGTCCAAGAGACCCAGTACTTC. Translating it yields CSANKVFSVQETQYF.

The CDR3: CSAKLANGELFF. CDR3 sequence (DNA): TGCAGTGCTAAACTAGCGAACGGGGAGCTGTTTTTT. V gene TRBV20-1 combines with J gene TRBJ2-2; 7 bases align to TRBD2. This CDR3 has 12 residues. Germline lookup yields CDR1 DFQATT and CDR2 SNEGSKA (reference sequence). The V and J ends lost 4 bases and 7 bases, in that order; junction bases with no gene match: 3.

The table lists this clonotype with a few counts. The V and J genes are TRBV12-3 or TRBV12-4 and TRBJ2-1, with 13 positions matching TRBD2. CDR3 size: 14 residues. V lost 2 bases and J lost 12; bases outside the gene matches: 4. CDR3 in amino acids: CASSLSLAGGLQFF. As DNA, the CDR3 is TGTGCCAGCAGTTTATCACTAGCGGGGGGGCTGCAGTTCTTC.

The V gene is TRBV13, the J gene TRBJ1-2; the D is unclear. The ends were cut back, 5 bases at V and 3 bases at J, with 13 bases in the middle. CDR3 size: 14 residues. The germline V gene has CDR1 PRHDT and CDR2 FYEKMQ (reference sequence). CDR3 sequence (DNA): TGTGCCAGCAGCCCCGGCGGAATCGACTATGGCTACACCTTC. It yields the protein CASSPGGIDYGYTF. Together with reference TRBV13 and TRBJ1-2, the CDR3 gives the full variable domain: AAGVIQSPRHLIKEKRETATLKCYPIPRHDTVYWYQQGPGQDPQFLISFYEKMQSDKGSIPDRFSAQQFSDYHSELNMSSLELGDSALYFCASSPGGIDYGYTFGSGTRLTVV.

The genes are TRBV6-2 or TRBV6-3 and TRBJ1-5; possible D gene TRBD1, 5 bases. The CDR3 totals 14 residues. The germline V and J ends were trimmed by 2 bases and 7 bases, with 12 bases remaining between them. Per germline, CDR1 MNHEY and CDR2 SVGEGT. CDR3 sequence (DNA): TGTGCCAGCAGTTACCGAGGGGTATACCAGCCCCAGCATTTT. Translation gives CASSYRGVYQPQHF.

This clonotype was observed a few times. This chain joins TRBV20-1 and TRBJ2-1, with D perhaps matching TRBD2 (5 bases). Germline CDR1 and CDR2: DFQATT and SNEGSKA (reference sequence). The CDR3 extends over 12 amino acids. Trimming removed 5 bases from V and 5 bases from J, with 10 bases in between. CDR3 loop: CSAWGEHNEQFF. DNA for the CDR3: TGCAGTGCTTGGGGAGAGCACAATGAGCAGTTCTTC.

There are many counts of this clonotype. This chain connects TRBV20-1 to TRBJ1-6; TRBD1 might be the D (6 bases). CDR1 and CDR2 from the germline V gene are DFQATT and SNEGSKA (reference sequence). The CDR3 is 14 residues long. Trimming shortened V by 3 bases and J by 10 bases, and 16 bases separated the two germline ends. The CDR3 loop reads CSASRGMGSSPLHF. DNA for the CDR3: TGCAGTGCTAGTAGGGGGATGGGGAGCTCACCCCTCCACTTT.

This clonotype was seen a handful of times. The V call is TRBV27, the J call TRBJ2-1, with unresolved D. This CDR3 has 15 residues. Germline V gene lookup returns CDR1 MNHEY and CDR2 SMNVEV (reference sequence). The V end lost 4 bases, the J end lost 2 bases, and 12 bases lay between the germline ends. The CDR3 sequence: CASSSRVWTYNEQFF. The DNA of the CDR3 is TGTGCCAGCAGTTCTAGGGTATGGACCTACAATGAGCAGTTCTTC.

This clonotype occurred a few times. V and J are TRBV7-2 and TRBJ2-3; 8 bases align to TRBD2. With 7 bases clipped from V and 4 bases from J, the junction kept 13 bases outside the gene matches. This CDR3 has 16 amino acids. Germline CDR1 SGHTA, CDR2 FQGNSA. The CDR3 spells CASTLRGRGVADTQYF. The CDR3 DNA is TGTGCCAGCACCCTGCGGGGGCGGGGGGTCGCAGATACGCAGTATTTT. Looking up the rest from reference TRBV7-2 and TRBJ2-3 gives the full variable domain: GAGVSQSPSNKVTEKGKDVELRCDPISGHTALYWYRQSLGQGLEFLIYFQGNSAPDKSGLPSDRFSAERTGGSVSTLTIQRTQQEDSAVYLCASTLRGRGVADTQYFGPGTRLTVL.

This clonotype was seen repeatedly, ten times or more. The chain carries TRBV6-1 and TRBJ1-5; possible D gene TRBD1, 5 bases. CDR1 and CDR2 (germline): MNHNS, SASEGT. The CDR3 length is 14 residues. Trimming left V 0 bases short and J 7 bases short, with 10 bases between. Written as DNA, the CDR3 is TGTGCCAGCAGTGAAGCAGGGGAGCACCAGCCCCAGCATTTT. As protein: CASSEAGEHQPQHF.

The chain carries TRBV7-8 and TRBJ1-4, with D hard to call. This CDR3 comprises 14 residues. Looked up from germline, CDR1 is SGHVS and CDR2 is FQNEAQ. V was shortened by 0 bases and J by 4 bases, with 6 bases between the two germline ends. For the CDR3, the DNA is TGTGCCAGCAGCTTAGCCCTCGGTAATGAAAAACTGTTTTTT. It is translated as CASSLALGNEKLFF.

This chain uses TRBV20-1 with TRBJ2-5; 7 nucleotides align to TRBD2. Germline values: CDR1 DFQATT, CDR2 SNEGSKA (reference sequence). Trimming removed 5 bases from V and 5 bases from J; junction bases left unmatched: 8. The CDR3 is made up of 13 amino acids. The CDR3 reads CSAPRGVGETQYF. CDR3 coding DNA: TGCAGTGCTCCTCGGGGGGTCGGGGAGACCCAGTACTTC.

The chain joins TRBV7-9 to TRBJ1-4, with D perhaps matching TRBD1 (5 bases). The V and J ends lost 3 bases and 7 bases respectively, with 18 bases between them. The CDR3 runs to 16 residues. From germline, CDR1 is SEHNR and CDR2 FQNEAQ (reference sequence). The CDR3 region has the DNA TGTGCCAGCAGCTTTGGGACGGGGCAGGGAGCTGAAAAACTGTTTTTT. Its translation is CASSFGTGQGAEKLFF. The complete variable domain, with remaining parts taken from reference TRBV7-9 and TRBJ1-4, reads DTGVSQNPRHKITKRGQNVTFRCDPISEHNRLYWYRQTLGQGPEFLTYFQNEAQLEKSRLLSDRFSAERPKGSFSTLEIQRTEQGDSAMYLCASSFGTGQGAEKLFFGSGTQLSVL.

This clonotype was counted only a few times. V usage is TRBV20-1 and J usage is TRBJ1-4, with TRBD1 identical over 7 bases. Germline CDR1 is DFQATT and CDR2 is SNEGSKA (reference sequence). The CDR3 is 14 residues long. V gave up 6 bases and J gave up 7 bases; unmatched junction bases: 11. The chain's CDR3 is CSALSDRDGEKLFF. The CDR3 bases are TGCAGTGCCCTTAGCGACAGGGACGGTGAAAAACTGTTTTTT.

This clonotype was observed a few times. V gene TRBV13 combines with J gene TRBJ2-1; 10 bases are shared with TRBD1. Germline V gene sequence: CDR1 PRHDT, CDR2 FYEKMQ (reference sequence). The CDR3 has 17 residues. After removal of 3 bases from V and 6 bases from J, the junction contained 11 bases not matched to a gene. The CDR3, as DNA: TGTGCCAGCAGCTTCGGGAGCCGGGACAGGGGACCCAATGAGCAGTTCTTC. As protein: CASSFGSRDRGPNEQFF.

This chain uses TRBV4-3 with TRBJ1-5, with 7 bases matching TRBD1. The germline gives CDR1 LGHNA, CDR2 YSLEER. V was clipped by 4 bases and J by 5 bases; unmatched bases: 8. CDR3 length: 15 residues. CDR3 coding DNA: TGCGCCAGCAGCCCGGGAGGGGGCGCAGATCAGCCCCAGCATTTT. The encoded protein is CASSPGGGADQPQHF.

The chain carries TRBV7-3 and TRBJ2-3, with 7 nucleotides matching TRBD1. Germline CDR1 reads SGHTA; CDR2 reads FQGTGA. There are 15 residues in the CDR3. V gave up 5 bases and J gave up 4 bases; unmatched junction bases: 9. The CDR3 region is CASSPTGQMSDTQYF. In DNA, the CDR3 is TGTGCCAGCAGCCCAACGGGACAGATGTCAGATACGCAGTATTTT.

This chain links TRBV4-2 with TRBJ1-4, with 7 bases that match TRBD1. CDR3 size: 14 residues. Germline V gene data show CDR1 as LGHNA and CDR2 as YNFKEQ. Trimming at V came to 4 bases and at J to 8 bases, leaving 7 bases not matched to a gene. The CDR3 DNA reads as TGTGCCAGCAGCCCGACAGGGCCCACCGAAAAACTGTTTTTT. This translates into CASSPTGPTEKLFF.

This clonotype has only a few counts. The chain links TRBV7-2 to TRBJ2-1; no firm D call. The CDR3 length is 14 residues. V shed 2 bases and J shed 8 bases, with 13 bases lying between them. Germline V CDR1 and CDR2: SGHTA, FQGNSA. Here the CDR3 reads CASSLFGVSDEQFF. The CDR3 DNA sequence: TGTGCCAGCAGCTTATTTGGGGTCAGCGATGAGCAGTTCTTC.

This clonotype showed up just a few times. V is TRBV10-3 and J is TRBJ2-5, with D possibly being TRBD1 (5 bases). CDR1 is ENHRY and CDR2 is SYGVKD in the germline V gene. The CDR3 covers 13 residues. V lost 3 bases and J 5 bases, leaving 10 bases between the germline ends. The CDR3: CAISEYRLETQYF. CDR3 bases: TGTGCCATCAGTGAATACAGGTTGGAGACCCAGTACTTC.

This clonotype was observed a few times. The gene calls are TRBV27 and TRBJ2-5; D unresolved. Germline loops: CDR1 MNHEY, CDR2 SMNVEV (reference sequence). The CDR3 runs 12 residues. Trimming pared 5 bases from V and 7 bases from J, leaving 11 bases between. As DNA, the CDR3 is TGTGCCAGCAGTCCGGACCCGGGGACCCAGTACTTC. Translation: CASSPDPGTQYF.

The sample holds a few counts of this clonotype. This chain uses TRBV28 with TRBJ2-7, with TRBD2 identical over 8 bases. The closer fit of TRBJ2-5 to the DNA end suggests the J call may be wrong. This CDR3 is 16 amino acids long. Germline V gene sequence: CDR1 MDHEN, CDR2 SYDVKM. CDR3 residues: CASSPPPTLAGETQYF. The CDR3 DNA is TGTGCCAGCAGTCCCCCTCCCACTTTAGCGGGGGAGACCCAGTACTTC.

V is TRBV29-1 and J is TRBJ2-3; weak D call: TRBD1 (6 bases). Between the trimmed V and J ends, which lost 4 bases and 6 bases, there was a span of 26 bases. In germline, CDR1 is SQVTM, CDR2 ANQGSEA. The CDR3 contains 17 residues. The CDR3 DNA follows: TGCAGCGTTGTGGGCAGGGGAGCCGTCCGTGATAGCGATACGCAGTATTTT. This gives the protein CSVVGRGAVRDSDTQYF.

CDR3 sequence: CATSRDPVGVTGNTIYF. Written as DNA, the CDR3 is TGTGCCACCAGCAGAGACCCCGTAGGGGTCACGGGAAACACCATATATTTT. This rearrangement joins TRBV15 to TRBJ1-3, with a weak D call TRBD1 (5 bases). The CDR3 consists of 17 residues. Germline CDR1 LNHNV, CDR2 YYDKDF (reference sequence). V lost 0 bases and J 4 bases, leaving 16 bases between the germline ends.